Shown below are 23 T cell receptor beta chains from a single sample sequenced in a study of blood T cell repertoires in COVID-19. Assay used: immunoSEQ multiplex PCR; TCRdb lists only in-frame clones, some missing. The table includes around 230,000 clones, around four fifths detected once. Sequencing was performed on peripheral blood. The receptor set was obtained from a woman aged 70 to 79 with active or convalescent COVID-19.

This rearrangement joins TRBV11-3 to TRBJ2-7; possible D gene TRBD1, 6 bases. The length of the CDR3 is 14 residues. Germline values: CDR1 SGHNT, CDR2 YENEEA. Trimming shortened V by 5 bases and J by 0 bases, and 11 bases separated the two germline ends. This CDR3 is CASSPQGSSYEQYF. The DNA of the CDR3 is TGTGCCAGCAGCCCGCAGGGGAGCTCCTACGAGCAGTACTTC.

The V call is TRBV3-1 (or the pseudogene TRBV3-2), the J call TRBJ2-1; possibly TRBD2 for D (5 bases). This CDR3 contains 15 residues. Trimming pared 2 bases from V and 3 bases from J, leaving 11 bases between. The germline V gene encodes CDR1 LGHDT and CDR2 YNNKEL (reference sequence). The CDR3 is CASSQPSGLYNEQFF. The CDR3 nucleotides read TGTGCCAGCAGCCAACCGAGCGGTCTCTACAATGAGCAGTTCTTC.

The chain recombines TRBV23-1 with TRBJ1-5; 9 positions agree with TRBD1. TRBV23-1 is reported as an ORF; its role is uncertain. V was pared by 0 bases and J by 9 bases, with 12 bases of the junction left unmatched. The CDR3 has 17 amino acids. The CDR3, as DNA: TGCGCCAGCAGTCAATCGTGGGGACAGGGTAACCAGAGGCCCCAGCATTTT. Its translation: CASSQSWGQGNQRPQHF.

V usage is TRBV5-6 and J usage is TRBJ2-5; tentatively, D is TRBD2 (5 bases). Germline V CDR1 and CDR2: SGHDT, YYEEEE. This CDR3 contains 13 residues. V was cut by 5 bases and J by 0 bases, with 8 bases left in between. The CDR3 coding sequence is TGTGCCAGCAGTCCCGGGAACCAAGAGACCCAGTACTTC. Translating gives CASSPGNQETQYF.

The CDR3: CASSLGGQNLYEQYF. The CDR3 DNA follows: TGTGCCAGTAGCTTGGGGGGGCAGAACCTCTACGAGCAGTACTTC. V is TRBV19 and J is TRBJ2-7; tentative D call: TRBD2 (7 bases). Germline V lookup: CDR1 LNHDA, CDR2 SQIVND (reference sequence). There are 15 residues in the CDR3. The ends were cut back, 6 bases at V and 3 bases at J, with 18 bases in the middle.

The chain recombines TRBV27 with TRBJ2-7; D is undetermined. The V end was cut by 2 bases, the J end by 0 bases, with 11 bases between. Germline V CDR1 and CDR2: MNHEY, SMNVEV (reference sequence). The CDR3 consists of 15 residues. CDR3 nucleotides: TGTGCCAGCAGTTTACGGTCCGTCTCCTCCTACGAGCAGTACTTC. It translates to CASSLRSVSSYEQYF.

The chain combines TRBV27 with TRBJ2-3, with 9 bases fitting TRBD2. Germline CDR1 MNHEY, CDR2 SMNVEV (reference sequence). V lost 5 bases and J lost 2; bases outside the gene matches: 8. The CDR3 covers 16 residues. The CDR3 loop reads CASSRWAGGDTDTQYF. CDR3 coding DNA: TGTGCCAGCAGTCGATGGGCGGGGGGGGACACAGATACGCAGTATTTT.

This chain connects TRBV6-5 to TRBJ2-5; TRBD2 aligns across 9 bases. This CDR3 comprises 15 residues. The V and J ends lost 0 bases and 4 bases, in that order; junction bases with no gene match: 3. The germline V gene encodes CDR1 MNHEY and CDR2 SVGAGI. The CDR3 DNA is TGTGCCAGCAGTTACTCGACACTAGCGGGAGAGACCCAGTACTTC. Protein sequence: CASSYSTLAGETQYF.

The chain combines TRBV10-3 with TRBJ2-1; TRBD2 matches at 14 bases. V was clipped by 5 bases and J by 2 bases; unmatched bases: 8. Germline V CDR1 and CDR2: ENHRY, SYGVKD. This CDR3 spans 18 amino acids. CDR3 sequence reads: CAISSGTSGGSTYNEQFF. CDR3 nucleotides: TGTGCCATCAGTTCGGGGACTAGCGGGGGTTCTACCTACAATGAGCAGTTCTTC.

This clone is a singleton in its sample. V is TRBV5-1 and J is TRBJ1-4; D might be TRBD1 (5 bases). The CDR3 covers 13 residues. Germline V gene data show CDR1 as SGHRS and CDR2 as YFSETQ. Trimming stripped 7 bases from V and 3 bases from J, with 10 bases between. CDR3 amino acids: CASGRDPNEKLFF. The CDR3 DNA sequence: TGCGCCAGCGGGAGGGACCCTAATGAAAAACTGTTTTTT.

The CDR3 DNA is TGTGCCAGCAGCTTGGAGGGCGGCAGGGGGCTCTACGAGCAGTACTTC. This codes for CASSLEGGRGLYEQYF. The chain carries TRBV5-4 and TRBJ2-7; 8 bases match TRBD1. Germline CDR1 is SGHNT and CDR2 is YYREEE (reference sequence). The ends lost 0 bases at V and 3 bases at J; junction bases unmatched: 8. The CDR3 sequence is 16 residues long.

This rearrangement joins TRBV27 to TRBJ1-2, with 9 bases matching TRBD1. The CDR3 loop spans 14 amino acids. V shed 5 bases, J shed 7 bases, and the junction held 8 bases outside the gene matches. CDR1 and CDR2 from the germline V gene are MNHEY and SMNVEV (reference sequence). The CDR3 nucleotides read TGTGCCAGCAGTCCCCTGGGACAGGGTTTTGGCTACACCTTC. Amino acid sequence: CASSPLGQGFGYTF.

The count of this clone is one. This sequence joins TRBV11-3 and TRBJ2-5; a weak D match, TRBD2 (6 bases). Trimming took off 1 base at V and 1 base at J, with 10 bases between the two ends. The germline gives CDR1 SGHNT, CDR2 YENEEA. This CDR3 comprises 15 residues. CDR3 nucleotides: TGTGCCAGCAGCTTAGGGGCGCGGGGCCAAGAGACCCAGTACTTC. Translating gives CASSLGARGQETQYF.

V usage is TRBV6-5 and J usage is TRBJ2-3, with D tentatively TRBD2 (6 bases). With 7 bases removed from V and 9 bases from J, the gap between germline ends came to 11 bases. CDR3 size: 11 residues. Germline V gives CDR1 MNHEY, CDR2 SVGAGI. The CDR3 spells CASIGEVTQYF. DNA of the CDR3: TGTGCCAGCATTGGGGAGGTGACGCAGTATTTT.

This rearrangement joins TRBV5-1 to TRBJ1-2; D remains unclear. Germline CDR1 SGHRS, CDR2 YFSETQ. The V gene lost 0 bases and the J gene lost 3 bases, with 12 bases spanning the gap. The CDR3 totals 15 residues. In DNA form, the CDR3 reads TGCGCCAGCAGCTTGGATTCCGGTTCCCACTATGGCTACACCTTC. It is translated as CASSLDSGSHYGYTF. The entire variable domain, with the rest obtained from reference TRBV5-1 and TRBJ1-2, is as follows: KAGVTQTPRYLIKTRGQQVTLSCSPISGHRSVSWYQQTPGQGLQFLFEYFSETQRNKGNFPGRFSGRQFSNSRSEMNVSTLELGDSALYLCASSLDSGSHYGYTFGSGTRLTVV.

This chain links TRBV5-4 with TRBJ2-2, with D possibly being TRBD1 (7 bases). The ends were cut back, 2 bases at V and 0 bases at J, with 20 bases in the middle. Germline loops: CDR1 SGHNT, CDR2 YYREEE (reference sequence). The CDR3 length is 19 residues. CDR3 bases: TGTGCCAGCAGCTTAGGAGGGGGCGCTACTTCAGCGAACACCGGGGAGCTGTTTTTT. Protein: CASSLGGGATSANTGELFF.

The J gene is TRBJ2-7, the V gene TRBV5-4; weak D call: TRBD2 (6 bases). Germline CDR1 reads SGHNT; CDR2 reads YYREEE (reference sequence). Trimming stripped 4 bases from V and 5 bases from J, with 16 bases between. The CDR3 runs to 14 residues. In nucleotides, the CDR3 is TGTGCCAGCAGCCGCGGGGCAGGGAGCCACGAGCAGTACTTC. Its translation: CASSRGAGSHEQYF.

The chain carries TRBV7-9 and TRBJ2-7; D is unresolved. CDR1 is SEHNR and CDR2 is FQNEAQ in the germline V gene (reference sequence). V lost 5 bases to trimming and J lost 0 bases, with 11 bases between them. The CDR3 consists of 14 residues. In DNA, the CDR3 is TGTGCCAGCAGCCTCATGGCTAGCTCCTACGAGCAGTACTTC. Amino acids: CASSLMASSYEQYF.

V usage is TRBV5-1 and J usage is TRBJ2-2, with 9 bases lining up with TRBD1. Trimming cost V 3 bases and J 0 bases; bases outside gene matches: 6. Germline V gene data show CDR1 as SGHRS and CDR2 as YFSETQ. The CDR3 consists of 17 residues. The CDR3 sequence is CASSYPGQGTNTGELFF. CDR3 bases: TGCGCCAGCAGCTACCCGGGACAGGGCACGAACACCGGGGAGCTGTTTTTT.

V is TRBV3-1 (or the pseudogene TRBV3-2) and J is TRBJ1-4, with TRBD1 identical over 11 bases. CDR1 LGHDT and CDR2 YNNKEL come from the germline V gene (reference sequence). V lost 8 bases, J lost 5 bases, and 4 bases stayed unmatched. The CDR3 is made up of 14 amino acids. CDR3 sequence: CASRDRGGNEKLFF. For the CDR3, the DNA is TGTGCCAGCCGGGACAGGGGGGGGAATGAAAAACTGTTTTTT.

This clone has only a few counts. This chain joins TRBV2 and TRBJ2-7, with 9 nucleotides matching TRBD1. J lost 6 bases, V lost 6 bases, and 6 bases had no gene match. This CDR3 comprises 13 residues. Germline CDR1 and CDR2: SNHLY and FYNNEI. The CDR3 loop reads CASRRGQGGEQYF. CDR3 nucleotide sequence: TGTGCCAGCAGGAGGGGACAGGGAGGCGAGCAGTACTTC. The variable domain in full, completed from reference TRBV2 and TRBJ2-7, reads EPEVTQTPSHQVTQMGQEVILRCVPISNHLYFYWYRQILGQKVEFLVSFYNNEISEKSEIFDDQFSVERPDGSNFTLKIRSTKLEDSAMYFCASRRGQGGEQYFGPGTRLTVT.

This chain connects TRBV6-1 to TRBJ2-7, with D possibly being TRBD2 (6 bases). Looked up from germline, CDR1 is MNHNS and CDR2 is SASEGT. V lost 0 bases and J 8 bases, leaving 11 bases between the germline ends. The CDR3 runs 13 residues. CDR3 in DNA: TGTGCCAGCAGTGAAGCGGAGGGTGTGAAGCAGTACTTC. It translates to CASSEAEGVKQYF.

V and J are TRBV7-6 and TRBJ2-1; 9 nucleotides match TRBD2. The V gene end was trimmed by 6 bases and the J gene end by 7 bases; junction bases not matched to a gene: 7. From germline, CDR1 is SGHVS and CDR2 FNYEAQ. The CDR3 runs to 14 residues. CDR3 residues: CASSRAGGGNEQFF. For the CDR3, the DNA is TGTGCCAGCAGTAGAGCGGGAGGCGGAAATGAGCAGTTCTTC.